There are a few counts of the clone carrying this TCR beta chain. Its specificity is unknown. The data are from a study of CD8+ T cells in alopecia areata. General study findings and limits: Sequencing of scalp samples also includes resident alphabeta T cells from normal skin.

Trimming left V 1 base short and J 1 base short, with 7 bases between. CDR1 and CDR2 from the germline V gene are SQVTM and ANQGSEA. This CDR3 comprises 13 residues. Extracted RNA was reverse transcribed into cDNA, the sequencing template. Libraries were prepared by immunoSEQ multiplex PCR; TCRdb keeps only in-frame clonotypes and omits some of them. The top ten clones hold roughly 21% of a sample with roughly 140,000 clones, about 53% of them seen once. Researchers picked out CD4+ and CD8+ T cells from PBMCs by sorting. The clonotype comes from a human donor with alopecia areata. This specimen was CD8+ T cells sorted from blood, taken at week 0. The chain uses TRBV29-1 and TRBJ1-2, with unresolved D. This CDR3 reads CSVEGGGNYGYTF. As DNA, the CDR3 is TGCAGCGTTGAAGGCGGCGGTAACTATGGCTACACCTTC.